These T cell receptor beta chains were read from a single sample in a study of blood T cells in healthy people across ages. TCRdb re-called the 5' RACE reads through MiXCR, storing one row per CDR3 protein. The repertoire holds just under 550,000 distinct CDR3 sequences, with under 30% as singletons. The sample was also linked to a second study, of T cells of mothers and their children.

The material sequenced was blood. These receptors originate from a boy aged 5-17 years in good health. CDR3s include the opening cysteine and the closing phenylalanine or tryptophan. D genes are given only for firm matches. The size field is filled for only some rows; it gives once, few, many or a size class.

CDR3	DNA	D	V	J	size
CSVEDRYSGETQYF	TGCAGCGTTGAAGATCGTTACTCCGGAGAGACCCAGTACTTC	-	TRBV29-1	TRBJ2-5	-
CASSEARGEAFF	TGTGCCAGCAGTGAAGCTAGGGGGGAAGCTTTCTTT	-	TRBV6-1	TRBJ1-1	-
CSAGLAGGFQETQYF	TGCAGTGCCGGACTAGCGGGAGGATTTCAAGAGACCCAGTACTTC	TRBD2	TRBV20-1	TRBJ2-5	-
CSLTGGRGYEQYF	TGCAGCTTGACCGGAGGCAGGGGGTACGAGCAGTACTTC	TRBD1	TRBV20-1	TRBJ2-7	few
CASSLAMAGAPYNEQFF	TGTGCTAGCAGCTTAGCTATGGCGGGGGCCCCATACAATGAGCAGTTCTTC	-	TRBV7-7	TRBJ2-1	many
CASSFRDSYEQYF	TGTGCCAGCAGTTTTAGGGACTCCTACGAGCAGTACTTC	-	TRBV28	TRBJ2-7	-
CASSFLGGRDEQFF	TGTGCCAGCAGTTTCCTCGGGGGTAGGGATGAGCAGTTCTTC	-	TRBV6-5	TRBJ2-1	-
CASSWTTGGETQYF	TGTGCCAGCAGTTGGACTACAGGGGGGGAGACCCAGTACTTC	TRBD1	TRBV28	TRBJ2-5	few
CSARSQAHEQYF	TGCAGTGCTAGATCGCAGGCCCACGAGCAGTACTTC	-	TRBV29-1	TRBJ2-7	-
CASSQRKDRLSSYGYTF	TGCGCCAGCAGCCAGAGAAAGGACAGGCTTTCAAGCTATGGCTACACCTTC	TRBD1	TRBV4-1	TRBJ1-2	few
CSARDVFWIWVQETQYF	TGCAGTGCTAGAGATGTGTTTTGGATATGGGTCCAAGAGACCCAGTACTTC	-	TRBV20-1	TRBJ2-5	-
CASSLWTLAGVGLAKNIQYF	TGCGCCAGCAGCCTTTGGACTCTTGCGGGGGTCGGATTAGCCAAAAACATTCAGTACTTC	TRBD2	TRBV4-1	TRBJ2-4	-
CASRARGGYQETQYF	TGTGCCAGCAGAGCCCGGGGGGGGTACCAAGAGACCCAGTACTTC	TRBD2	TRBV27	TRBJ2-5	-
CASSDHRRGAVTEAFF	TGTGCCAGCAGTGATCACAGGCGGGGAGCTGTCACTGAAGCTTTCTTT	-	TRBV25-1	TRBJ1-1	-
CASSPLGQGRTDTQYF	TGTGCCAGCAGCCCCCTCGGACAGGGAAGGACAGATACGCAGTATTTT	TRBD1	TRBV7-8	TRBJ2-3	-
CASSYPGGQEETQYF	TGTGCCAGCAGTTACCCTGGGGGGCAAGAGGAGACCCAGTACTTC	-	TRBV6-6	TRBJ2-5	few
CASRGWYNEKLFF	TGTGCCAGCAGAGGATGGTATAATGAAAAACTGTTTTTT	-	TRBV27	TRBJ1-4	-
CSGRNRTATDTQYF	TGCAGCGGCAGAAACAGGACAGCCACAGATACGCAGTATTTT	-	TRBV29-1	TRBJ2-3	-
CASSYPTGEDASPPLHF	TGTGCCAGCAGCTATCCTACGGGGGAAGATGCCTCTCCGCCCCTCCACTTT	-	TRBV5-8	TRBJ1-6	-
CASTSSSTVAANTEAFF	TGTGCCAGCACCAGTTCTTCTACGGTGGCAGCGAACACTGAAGCTTTCTTT	-	TRBV28	TRBJ1-1	-
CASSLGTSGLWGYEQYF	TGTGCCAGCAGTCTCGGGACTAGCGGGCTCTGGGGGTACGAGCAGTACTTC	TRBD2	TRBV6-1	TRBJ2-7	-
CASSLEAGGTTDTQYF	TGTGCCAGCAGCTTAGAGGCGGGAGGAACCACAGATACGCAGTATTTT	TRBD2	TRBV7-2	TRBJ2-3	-
CASSLAIGPNEQYF	TGTGCCAGCAGCTTAGCGATCGGACCGAACGAGCAGTACTTC	-	TRBV7-9	TRBJ2-7	-
CSARRLDTDTRYF	TGCAGTGCTAGACGACTAGACACAGATACGCGGTATTTT	-	TRBV20-1	TRBJ2-3	-
CASSQERGVNSPLHF	TGCGCCAGCAGCCAAGAAAGAGGGGTGAATTCACCCCTCCACTTT	-	TRBV4-3	TRBJ1-6	few
CASSPGTGIGGYTF	TGCGCCAGCAGCCCCGGGACAGGGATAGGTGGCTACACCTTC	TRBD1	TRBV4-3	TRBJ1-2	-
CASSLARDSGNYGYTF	TGTGCCAGCAGCTTGGCCAGAGACAGCGGGAACTATGGCTACACCTTC	-	TRBV5-8	TRBJ1-2	-
CASTRGRRREQFF	TGTGCCAGTACGAGAGGGCGGCGACGCGAGCAGTTCTTC	-	TRBV28	TRBJ2-1	-
CASSSVRGRIEQYF	TGTGCCAGCAGTTCAGTGCGGGGGCGCATCGAGCAGTACTTC	-	TRBV7-9	TRBJ2-7	few
CASSSRQGAYNEQFF	TGTGCCAGCAGTTCCAGACAGGGGGCCTACAATGAGCAGTTCTTC	TRBD1	TRBV28	TRBJ2-1	-
CASSPGLSSSYNEQFF	TGTGCCAGCAGCCCGGGACTCTCTTCATCCTACAATGAGCAGTTCTTC	-	TRBV3-1	TRBJ2-1	-
CASSEGLSGANVLTF	TGTGCCAGCAGTGAAGGTCTCTCTGGGGCCAACGTCCTGACTTTC	-	TRBV2	TRBJ2-6	-
CASSQNTGPNPYEQYF	TGCGCCAGCAGCCAAAATACAGGGCCCAACCCCTACGAGCAGTACTTC	-	TRBV4-3	TRBJ2-7	few
CASSLETGVSYF	TGTGCCAGCAGCTTAGAAACAGGGGTATCGTACTTC	TRBD1	TRBV7-9	TRBJ2-4	many
CSARPTAGQGMGDYGYTF	TGCAGTGCTAGACCTACCGCCGGACAGGGGATGGGGGACTATGGCTACACCTTC	TRBD1	TRBV20-1	TRBJ1-2	-
CAWSVGGALDTQYF	TGTGCCTGGAGTGTCGGCGGGGCCCTCGATACGCAGTATTTT	-	TRBV30	TRBJ2-3	-
CASSPQGPTGELFF	TGTGCCAGCAGCCCCCAGGGGCCCACCGGGGAGCTGTTTTTT	-	TRBV28	TRBJ2-2	few
CASRLAGLQENQYF	TGTGCCAGCAGACTAGCGGGACTTCAAGAGAACCAGTACTTC	TRBD2	TRBV6-1	TRBJ2-5	-